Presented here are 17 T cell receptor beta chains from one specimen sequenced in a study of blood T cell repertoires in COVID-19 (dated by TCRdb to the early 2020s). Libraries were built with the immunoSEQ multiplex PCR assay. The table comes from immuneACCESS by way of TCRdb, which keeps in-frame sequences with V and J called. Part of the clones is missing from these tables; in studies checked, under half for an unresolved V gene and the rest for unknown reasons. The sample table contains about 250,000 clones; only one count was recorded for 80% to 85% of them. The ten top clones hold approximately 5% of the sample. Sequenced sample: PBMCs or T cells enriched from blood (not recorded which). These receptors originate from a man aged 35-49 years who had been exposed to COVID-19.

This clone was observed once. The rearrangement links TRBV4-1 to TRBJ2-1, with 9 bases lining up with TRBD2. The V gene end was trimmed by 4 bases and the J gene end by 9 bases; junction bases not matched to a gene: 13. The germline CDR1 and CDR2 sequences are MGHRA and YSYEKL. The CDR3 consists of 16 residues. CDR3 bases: TGCGCCAGCAGCCTCGGGGGCGGGAGGGGGTTGAGTGAGCAGTTCTTC. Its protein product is CASSLGGGRGLSEQFF.

CDR3 loop: CASGTWDRGGGYTF. For the CDR3, the DNA is TGTGCTAGTGGTACCTGGGACAGGGGAGGGGGCTACACCTTC. The chain recombines TRBV12-5 with TRBJ1-2; 10 positions match TRBD1. The V gene's germline CDR1 is LGHNT and CDR2 FRNRAP. V shed 5 bases and J 8 bases; nucleotides not matched to a gene: 8. The CDR3 contains 14 residues. The full variable domain, completed using reference TRBV12-5 and TRBJ1-2, is DARVTQTPRHKVTEMGQEVTMRCQPILGHNTVFWYRQTMMQGLELLAYFRNRAPLDDSGMPKDRFSAEMPDATLATLKIQPSEPRDSAVYFCASGTWDRGGGYTFGSGTRLTVV.

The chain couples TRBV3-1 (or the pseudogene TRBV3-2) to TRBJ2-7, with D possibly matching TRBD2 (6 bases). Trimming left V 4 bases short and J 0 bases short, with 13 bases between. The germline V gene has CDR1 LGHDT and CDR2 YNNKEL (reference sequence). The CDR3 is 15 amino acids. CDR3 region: CASSPTLASSYEQYF. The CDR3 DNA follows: TGTGCCAGCAGCCCTACACTAGCCAGCTCCTACGAGCAGTACTTC.

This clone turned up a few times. The CDR3 here is CATGGGETQYF. The CDR3 coding sequence is TGTGCCACGGGAGGTGGGGAGACCCAGTACTTC. V and J are TRBV5-4 and TRBJ2-5, with TRBD2 matching over 7 bases. The trim removed 9 bases at V and 5 bases at J, leaving 4 bases unmatched. Per the germline V gene, CDR1 is SGHNT and CDR2 is YYREEE (reference sequence). The CDR3 is 11 amino acids. The complete variable domain, with remaining parts taken from reference TRBV5-4 and TRBJ2-5, reads ETGVTQSPTHLIKTRGQQVTLRCSSQSGHNTVSWYQQALGQGPQFIFQYYREEENGRGNFPPRFSGLQFPNYSSELNVNALELDDSALYLCATGGGETQYFGPGTRLLVL.

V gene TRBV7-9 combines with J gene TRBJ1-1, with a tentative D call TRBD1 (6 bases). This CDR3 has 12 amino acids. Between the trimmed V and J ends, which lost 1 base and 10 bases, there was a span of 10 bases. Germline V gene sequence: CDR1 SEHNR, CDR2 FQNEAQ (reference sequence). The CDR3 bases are TGTGCCAGCAGCTTAGAGAGAGGGGGAGCTTTCTTT. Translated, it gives CASSLERGGAFF.

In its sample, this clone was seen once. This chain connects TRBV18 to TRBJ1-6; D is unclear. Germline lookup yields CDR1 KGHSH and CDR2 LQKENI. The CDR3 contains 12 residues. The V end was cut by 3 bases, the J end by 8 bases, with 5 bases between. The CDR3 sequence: CASSPADSPLHF. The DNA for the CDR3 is TGTGCCAGCTCACCGGCGGATTCACCCCTCCACTTT. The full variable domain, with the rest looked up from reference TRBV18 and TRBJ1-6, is NAGVMQNPRHLVRRRGQEARLRCSPMKGHSHVYWYRQLPEEGLKFMVYLQKENIIDESGMPKERFSAEFPKEGPSILRIQQVVRGDSAAYFCASSPADSPLHFGNGTRLTVT.

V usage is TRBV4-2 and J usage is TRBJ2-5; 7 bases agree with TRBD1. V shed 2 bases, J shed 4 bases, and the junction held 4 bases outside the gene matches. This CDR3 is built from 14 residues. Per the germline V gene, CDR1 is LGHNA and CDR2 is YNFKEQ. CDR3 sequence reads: CASSQPGGRETQYF. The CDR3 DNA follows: TGTGCCAGCAGCCAACCAGGGGGTAGAGAGACCCAGTACTTC.

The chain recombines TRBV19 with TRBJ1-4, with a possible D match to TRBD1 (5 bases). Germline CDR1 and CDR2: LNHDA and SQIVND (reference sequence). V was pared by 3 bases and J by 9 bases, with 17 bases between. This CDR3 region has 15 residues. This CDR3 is CASSISRAADQKLFF. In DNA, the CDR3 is TGTGCCAGTAGTATTTCCAGGGCGGCGGATCAAAAACTGTTTTTT.

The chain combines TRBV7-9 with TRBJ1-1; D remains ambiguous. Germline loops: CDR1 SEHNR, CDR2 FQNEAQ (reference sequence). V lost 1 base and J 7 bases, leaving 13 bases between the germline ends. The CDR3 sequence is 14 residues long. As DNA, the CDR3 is TGTGCCAGCAGCTTAGGAGGCGAGTCGATTGAAGCTTTCTTT. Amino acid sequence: CASSLGGESIEAFF.

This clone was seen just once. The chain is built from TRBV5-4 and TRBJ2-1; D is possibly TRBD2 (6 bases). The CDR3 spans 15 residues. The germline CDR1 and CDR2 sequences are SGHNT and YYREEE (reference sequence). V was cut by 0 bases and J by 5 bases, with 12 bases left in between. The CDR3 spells CASSLVLGRNNEQFF. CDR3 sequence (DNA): TGTGCCAGCAGCTTGGTACTAGGGAGGAACAATGAGCAGTTCTTC.

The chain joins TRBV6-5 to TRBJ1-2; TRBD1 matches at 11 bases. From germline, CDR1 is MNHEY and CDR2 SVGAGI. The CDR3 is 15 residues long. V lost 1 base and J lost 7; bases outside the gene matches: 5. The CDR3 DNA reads TGTGCCAGCAGTTACTTTAGGGGACAGGGGGGTGGCTACACCTTC. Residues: CASSYFRGQGGGYTF.

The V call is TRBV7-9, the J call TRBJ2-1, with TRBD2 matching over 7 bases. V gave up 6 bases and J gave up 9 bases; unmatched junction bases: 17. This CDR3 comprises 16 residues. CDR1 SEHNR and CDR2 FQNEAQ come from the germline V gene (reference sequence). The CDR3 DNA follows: TGTGCCAGCAGACTTGGGGGGGTAGGTGTCCTAAGTGAGCAGTTCTTC. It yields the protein CASRLGGVGVLSEQFF.

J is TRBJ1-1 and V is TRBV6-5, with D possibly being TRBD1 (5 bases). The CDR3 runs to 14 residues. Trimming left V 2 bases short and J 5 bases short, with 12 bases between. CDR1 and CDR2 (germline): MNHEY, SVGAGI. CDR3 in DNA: TGTGCCAGCAGTTACGGAGGGGTCTCGACTGAAGCTTTCTTT. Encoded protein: CASSYGGVSTEAFF.

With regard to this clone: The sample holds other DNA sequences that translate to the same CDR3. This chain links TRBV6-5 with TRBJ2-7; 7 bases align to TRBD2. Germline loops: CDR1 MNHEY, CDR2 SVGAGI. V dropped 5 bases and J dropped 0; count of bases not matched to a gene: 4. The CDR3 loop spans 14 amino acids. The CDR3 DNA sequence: TGTGCCAGCAGTCGGACTAGTGGCTCCTACGAGCAGTACTTC. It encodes CASSRTSGSYEQYF.

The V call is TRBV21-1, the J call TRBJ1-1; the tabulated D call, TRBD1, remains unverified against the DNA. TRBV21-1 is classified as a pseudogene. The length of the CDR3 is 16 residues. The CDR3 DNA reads TGTGCCAGCAGCAAGGGTCGCACAGGGTCGGTCACTGAAGCTTTCTTT. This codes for CASSKGRTGSVTEAFF.

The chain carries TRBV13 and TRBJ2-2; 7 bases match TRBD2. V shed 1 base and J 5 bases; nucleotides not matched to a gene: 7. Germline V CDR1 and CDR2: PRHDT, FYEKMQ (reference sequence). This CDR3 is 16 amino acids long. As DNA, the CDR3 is TGTGCCAGCAGCTTAGAGTCGGGAGGTTGGACCGGGGAGCTGTTTTTT. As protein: CASSLESGGWTGELFF. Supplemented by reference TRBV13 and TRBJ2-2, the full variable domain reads AAGVIQSPRHLIKEKRETATLKCYPIPRHDTVYWYQQGPGQDPQFLISFYEKMQSDKGSIPDRFSAQQFSDYHSELNMSSLELGDSALYFCASSLESGGWTGELFFGEGSRLTVL.

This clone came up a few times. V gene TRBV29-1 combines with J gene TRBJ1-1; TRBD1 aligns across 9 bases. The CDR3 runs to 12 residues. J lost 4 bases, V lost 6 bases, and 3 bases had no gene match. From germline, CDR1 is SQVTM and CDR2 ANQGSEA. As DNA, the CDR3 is TGCAGCGTCGGGACAGGGCCCACTGAAGCTTTCTTT. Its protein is CSVGTGPTEAFF.